The 13 T cell receptor beta chains reported below all come from one sample, sequenced in a study of blood T cell repertoires in COVID-19. Profiling relied on immunoSEQ multiplex PCR, and the TCRdb table lists in-frame clones only, not all of them. This table holds about 180,000 clones, around 80% found once. Sequenced: peripheral blood. The receptor source for this set is an elderly woman with COVID-19, enrolled during active disease.

The CDR3 loop is CASSTGTSGYEQYF. The CDR3 coding sequence is TGCGCCAGCAGTACCGGGACTAGCGGTTACGAGCAGTACTTC. The chain recombines TRBV5-1 with TRBJ2-7; 11 nucleotides line up with TRBD2. Per the germline V gene, CDR1 is SGHRS and CDR2 is YFSETQ. The trim removed 5 bases at V and 4 bases at J, leaving 5 bases unmatched. This CDR3 has 14 amino acids.

The count of this clone is one. The V gene is TRBV2, the J gene TRBJ2-7, with 7 bases lining up with TRBD2. The CDR3 is 15 residues long. V lost 1 base and J lost 2; bases outside the gene matches: 5. Germline V gene sequence: CDR1 SNHLY, CDR2 FYNNEI. Written as DNA, the CDR3 is TGTGCCAGCAGTGAAGGGCTAGCGGAGACCTACGAGCAGTACTTC. Amino acids: CASSEGLAETYEQYF.

This clone turned up a few times. This chain links TRBV5-5 with TRBJ2-7; TRBD1 matches at 11 bases. The V segment lost 4 bases and the J segment 1 base; nucleotides outside the gene matches: 7. Germline V lookup: CDR1 SGHKS, CDR2 YYEKEE (reference sequence). The CDR3 loop spans 16 amino acids. The CDR3 loop is CASSPDRGHWSYEQYF. Here the CDR3 DNA reads TGTGCCAGCAGCCCGGACAGGGGGCATTGGTCCTACGAGCAGTACTTC.

The J gene is TRBJ2-1, the V gene TRBV19; a weak D match, TRBD1 (5 bases). From germline, CDR1 is LNHDA and CDR2 SQIVND (reference sequence). The CDR3 is 13 amino acids. Trimming removed 5 bases from V and 11 bases from J, with 16 bases in between. The CDR3 DNA follows: TGTGCCAGTAGTGGTAGGCCAGGGCCCCAGCAGTTCTTC. Its protein product is CASSGRPGPQQFF.

CDR3 coding DNA: TGTGCCAGCAGCACCACGGACAGGGGGCTTGAGGAGACCCAGTACTTC. Its translation is CASSTTDRGLEETQYF. J is TRBJ2-5 and V is TRBV7-9, with TRBD1 matching over 11 bases. V was clipped by 5 bases and J by 5 bases; unmatched bases: 10. Germline assignment: CDR1 SEHNR and CDR2 FQNEAQ (reference sequence). The CDR3 is 16 amino acids.

The V gene is TRBV28, the J gene TRBJ2-7; 7 bases fit TRBD2. CDR1 is MDHEN, CDR2 SYDVKM, per germline. The J segment lost 3 bases and the V segment lost 1 base, leaving 3 bases of the junction unmatched. The length of the CDR3 is 14 residues. CDR3 region: CASSLYASGYEQYF. As DNA, the CDR3 is TGTGCCAGCAGTTTATACGCTAGCGGCTACGAGCAGTACTTC. The whole variable domain, filled in from reference TRBV28 and TRBJ2-7, reads DVKVTQSSRYLVKRTGEKVFLECVQDMDHENMFWYRQDPGLGLRLIYFSYDVKMKEKGDIPEGYSVSREKKERFSLILESASTNQTSMYLCASSLYASGYEQYFGPGTRLTVT.

The chain joins TRBV29-1 to TRBJ1-2, with a possible D match to TRBD1 (6 bases). V was shortened by 2 bases and J by 6 bases, with 13 bases between the two germline ends. Germline lookup yields CDR1 SQVTM and CDR2 ANQGSEA. The CDR3 consists of 13 residues. The CDR3 spells CSVERPGGDGYTF. The CDR3 nucleotides are TGCAGCGTTGAACGTCCGGGGGGCGATGGCTACACCTTC.

This chain joins TRBV5-1 and TRBJ1-2; maybe TRBD1 (5 bases). This CDR3 has 14 residues. With 0 bases removed from V and 3 bases from J, the gap between germline ends came to 9 bases. Per the germline V gene, CDR1 is SGHRS and CDR2 is YFSETQ. The DNA of the CDR3 is TGCGCCAGCAGCTTGGGACAGCTTGACTATGGCTACACCTTC. Its translation: CASSLGQLDYGYTF.

This chain joins TRBV7-9 and TRBJ1-2; possible D gene TRBD1, 5 bases. This CDR3 has 15 amino acids. Germline loops: CDR1 SEHNR, CDR2 FQNEAQ (reference sequence). Trimming cost V 2 bases and J 6 bases, with 16 bases left between them. The CDR3: CASSLYHGQGHGYTF. In nucleotides, the CDR3 is TGTGCCAGCAGCTTATATCACGGGCAGGGCCATGGCTACACCTTC.

The chain is built from TRBV11-3 and TRBJ2-3; 8 nucleotides align to TRBD1. V shed 4 bases, J shed 3 bases, and the junction held 6 bases outside the gene matches. The CDR3 is made up of 15 amino acids. Germline V gene data show CDR1 as SGHNT and CDR2 as YENEEA. CDR3 sequence (DNA): TGTGCCAGCAGCTCCCGCAGGGGGCTAACAGATACGCAGTATTTT. Protein sequence: CASSSRRGLTDTQYF.

J is TRBJ2-5 and V is TRBV3-1 (or the pseudogene TRBV3-2); the match to TRBD2 covers 11 bases. Germline CDR1 LGHDT, CDR2 YNNKEL (reference sequence). The CDR3 runs to 16 residues. With V trimmed by 2 bases and J by 0 bases, 2 bases remained unmatched. CDR3 loop: CASSQIAGGYQETQYF. The CDR3, as DNA: TGTGCCAGCAGCCAAATAGCGGGGGGGTACCAAGAGACCCAGTACTTC.

The V call is TRBV6-5, the J call TRBJ1-6; 7 bases are a match to TRBD1. Trimming cost V 6 bases and J 9 bases; bases outside gene matches: 5. CDR3 length: 13 residues. Looked up from germline, CDR1 is MNHEY and CDR2 is SVGAGI. The chain's CDR3 is CASSQGEGSPLHF. The CDR3 coding sequence is TGTGCCAGCAGCCAGGGGGAAGGTTCACCCCTCCACTTT.

The chain has TRBV7-3 and TRBJ2-7, with 10 nucleotides matching TRBD1. This CDR3 has 14 amino acids. The germline V gene encodes CDR1 SGHTA and CDR2 FQGTGA. Unmatched junction bases numbered 5, after V lost 4 bases and J lost 5 bases. For the CDR3, the DNA is TGTGCCAGCAGCTCAACCGGGACAGGGGACGAGCAGTACTTC. As protein: CASSSTGTGDEQYF.